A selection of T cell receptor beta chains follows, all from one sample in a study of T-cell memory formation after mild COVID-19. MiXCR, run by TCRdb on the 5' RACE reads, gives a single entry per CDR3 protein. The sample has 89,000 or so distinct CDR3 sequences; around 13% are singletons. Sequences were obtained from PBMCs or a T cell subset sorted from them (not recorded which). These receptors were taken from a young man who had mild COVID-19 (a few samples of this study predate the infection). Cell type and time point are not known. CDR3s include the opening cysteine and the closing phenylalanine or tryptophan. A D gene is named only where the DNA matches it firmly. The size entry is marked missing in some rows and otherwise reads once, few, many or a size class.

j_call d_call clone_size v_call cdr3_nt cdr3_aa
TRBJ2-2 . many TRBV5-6 TGTGCCAGCAGCTCCACTTCGGGGAGCACCGGGGAGCTGTTTTTT CASSSTSGSTGELFF
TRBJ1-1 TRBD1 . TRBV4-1 TGCGCCAGCAGCCAAGCAGGGGGAGGGGCTGGAGGCACTGAAGCTTTCTTT CASSQAGGGAGGTEAFF
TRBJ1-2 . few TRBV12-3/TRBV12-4 TGTGCCAGCAGTCCATCGGGGGATTACTATGGCTACACCTTC CASSPSGDYYGYTF
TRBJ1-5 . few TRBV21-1 TGTGCCATCTATAATCGGGACAGCCTCAATCAGCCCCAGCATTTT CAIYNRDSLNQPQHF
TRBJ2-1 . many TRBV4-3 TGCGCCAGCAGCCAAGGTACGACCCAGGCGTACAATGAGCAGTTCTTC CASSQGTTQAYNEQFF
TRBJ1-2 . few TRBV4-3 TGCGCCAGCAGCCAACAGGGACAAAGCTATGGCTACACCTTC CASSQQGQSYGYTF
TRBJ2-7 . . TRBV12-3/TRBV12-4 TGTGCCAGCAGCACCCACAACTCCTACGAGCAGTACTTC CASSTHNSYEQYF
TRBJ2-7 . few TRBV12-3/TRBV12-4 TGTGCCAGCAGCCTGAGTTTGGAGGCGAGCTACGAGCAGTACTTC CASSLSLEASYEQYF
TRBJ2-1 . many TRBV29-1 TGCAGCGTACCTCAGCCCAATGAGCAGTTCTTC CSVPQPNEQFF
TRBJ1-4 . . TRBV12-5 TGTGCTAGTGGAAGGGGCGTTGAAAAACTGTTTTTT CASGRGVEKLFF
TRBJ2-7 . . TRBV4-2 TGTGCCAGCAGCCCCCCGGACGGCTACGAGCAGTACTTC CASSPPDGYEQYF
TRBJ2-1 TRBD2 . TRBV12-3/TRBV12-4 TGTGCCAGCATTTTAGCGGGGGGATTCAATGAGCAGTTCTTC CASILAGGFNEQFF
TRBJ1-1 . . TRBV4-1 TGCGCCAGCAGCCAGGTGGGATTGAACACTGAAGCTTTCTTT CASSQVGLNTEAFF
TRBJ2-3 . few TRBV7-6 TGTGCCAGCAGCTTAATGCTAGCCACAGATACGCAGTATTTT CASSLMLATDTQYF
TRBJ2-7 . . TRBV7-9 TGTGCCAGCAGCCCCGAATGGGCCAGGACCTTCTACGAGCAGTACTTC CASSPEWARTFYEQYF
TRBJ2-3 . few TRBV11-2 TGTGCCAGCAGCGGCAGGGGTTCAGATACGCAGTATTTT CASSGRGSDTQYF
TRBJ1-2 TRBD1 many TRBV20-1 TGCAGTGCGCGTCCAGGGGGCCGCTATGGCTACACCTTC CSARPGGRYGYTF
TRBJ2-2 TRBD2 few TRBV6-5 TGTGCCAGCAGTTACGCCCTCTTGGAAGCGGGAGGGGAGCTGTTTTTT CASSYALLEAGGELFF
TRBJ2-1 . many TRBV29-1 TGCAGCGTTGAAGGGGCTAGAGGTGAGCAGTTCTTC CSVEGARGEQFF
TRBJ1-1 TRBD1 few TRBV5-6 TGTGCCAGCAGCTTAGGGACAGGGGTCGGTATGAACACTGAAGCTTTCTTT CASSLGTGVGMNTEAFF
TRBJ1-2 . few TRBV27 TGTGCCAGCACCACTATTGGGGGCCGCGACTATGGCTACACCTTC CASTTIGGRDYGYTF
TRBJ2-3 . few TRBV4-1 TGCGCCAGCAGCCATTACGCTACGCAGGGTCTTAGCACAGATACGCAGTATTTT CASSHYATQGLSTDTQYF
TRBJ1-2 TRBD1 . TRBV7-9 TGTGCCAGCAGCTTAGCACAGGGGGCGGGTGGCTACACCTTC CASSLAQGAGGYTF
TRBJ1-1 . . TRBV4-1 TGCGCCAGCAGTCCGATCCGGCCGAACACTGAAGCTTTCTTT CASSPIRPNTEAFF
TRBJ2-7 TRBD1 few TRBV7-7 TGTGCCAGCAGCCACGGGACAGGGCTCTACGAGCAGTACTTC CASSHGTGLYEQYF
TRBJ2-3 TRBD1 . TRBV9 TGTGCCAGCAGCGCCCGGGACAGGGGGCGAGTTGGCACAGATACGCAGTATTTT CASSARDRGRVGTDTQYF
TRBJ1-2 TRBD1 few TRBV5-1 TGCGCCAGCAGCACCCGGGACAGGGTTAGTAGTGGCTACACCTTC CASSTRDRVSSGYTF
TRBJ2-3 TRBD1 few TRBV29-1 TGCAGCGTTGAAGATTTCGACAGGGTGAGGACAGATACGCAGTATTTT CSVEDFDRVRTDTQYF